The source of this TCR beta chain is a study of T cell repertoires in cytomegalovirus infection. Regarding the study as a whole: Ex vivo, HLA-C-restricted CMV-specific TCR beta clonotypes prevailed over the rest of the response. Summed public TCR beta family frequency identified CMV carriers bearing the relevant HLA.

TCRdb reprocessed the reads via MiXCR and lists one record per CDR3 protein. The repertoire consists of fewer than 200,000 distinct CDR3 sequences, with approximately 15% occurring once and the leading ten covering 25% to 30%. Unmatched junction bases numbered 5, after V lost 6 bases and J lost 5 bases. There are 14 residues in the CDR3. Per germline, CDR1 SQVTM and CDR2 ANQGSEA. In the case of this clonotype: Antigen unknown.

The sample comprised PBMCs. This receptor was taken from a human donor in good health (CMV status not recorded). Some clones in this sample may be carry-over from other donors' samples. This rearrangement joins TRBV29-1 to TRBJ2-1, with 12 positions matching TRBD2. The CDR3 reads CSVWTSGAHNEQFF. The CDR3 DNA follows: TGCAGCGTGTGGACTAGCGGGGCACACAATGAGCAGTTCTTC.